These 26 T cell receptor beta chains were all obtained from the same sample, sequenced in a study of OX40 agonist ivuxolimab in advanced cancers. Assay used: immunoSEQ multiplex PCR; TCRdb lists only in-frame clones, some missing. The table includes some 34,000 clones, about four fifths detected once. The sequenced sample was CD4+ or CD8+ T cells sorted from blood, obtained in a trial of the OX40 agonist ivuxolimab. These receptors all stem from an adult with an advanced solid tumor such as melanoma, head and neck, liver or kidney cancer.

The V gene is TRBV5-1, the J gene TRBJ2-5; TRBD1 matches 11 bases. The length of the CDR3 is 15 residues. The V and J ends lost 4 bases and 2 bases, in that order; junction bases with no gene match: 4. Germline assignment: CDR1 SGHRS and CDR2 YFSETQ. Here the CDR3 DNA reads TGCGCCAGCAGCCCTGGGACAGGGGGACAAGAGACCCAGTACTTC. It yields the protein CASSPGTGGQETQYF.

The chain combines TRBV30 with TRBJ2-7, with 7 bases identical to TRBD2. Trimming at V came to 5 bases and at J to 3 bases, leaving 10 bases not matched to a gene. Germline-derived CDR1 and CDR2 are GTSNPN and SVGIG (reference sequence). CDR3 size: 14 residues. The CDR3 DNA reads TGTGCCTGGGAGGCTAGCGGAGTTATCTACGAGCAGTACTTC. Protein sequence: CAWEASGVIYEQYF.

In its sample, this clone was seen many times. Here the CDR3 DNA reads TGTGCCAGCAGTCGTGGGTTTGGGGCCAACGTCCTGACTTTC. Translation gives CASSRGFGANVLTF. The chain has TRBV6-5 and TRBJ2-6, with unresolved D. Germline V CDR1 and CDR2: MNHEY, SVGAGI. The CDR3 contains 14 residues. V was shortened by 5 bases and J by 3 bases, with 8 bases between the two germline ends.

This clone was seen just once. V gene TRBV4-1 combines with J gene TRBJ1-4, with unresolved D. Deletions cut 0 bases from V and 1 base from J, with 12 bases between. Germline assignment: CDR1 MGHRA and CDR2 YSYEKL. This CDR3 has 17 residues. The CDR3 sequence is CASSQDHPGETNEKLFF. The DNA for the CDR3 is TGCGCCAGCAGCCAAGATCATCCCGGGGAAACTAATGAAAAACTGTTTTTT.

The rearrangement links TRBV7-9 to TRBJ2-1; 12 bases are a match to TRBD2. V shed 8 bases, J shed 5 bases, and the junction held 1 base outside the gene matches. The CDR3 is 13 amino acids. CDR1 and CDR2 (germline): SEHNR, FQNEAQ (reference sequence). The CDR3 nucleotides read TGTGCCAGCGGACTAGCGGGAAACAATGAGCAGTTCTTC. Translated: CASGLAGNNEQFF.

The rearrangement links TRBV5-4 to TRBJ2-7; 10 bases match TRBD2. The V segment lost 0 bases and the J segment 3 bases; nucleotides outside the gene matches: 3. This CDR3 is built from 15 residues. Germline CDR1 and CDR2: SGHNT and YYREEE (reference sequence). The CDR3 sequence: CASSLVASGSYEQYF. The CDR3 DNA reads as TGTGCCAGCAGCTTGGTTGCTAGCGGGAGCTACGAGCAGTACTTC.

The chain employs TRBV27 and TRBJ1-1; D remains unclear. Germline CDR1 is MNHEY and CDR2 is SMNVEV (reference sequence). V was cut by 2 bases and J by 8 bases, with 0 bases left in between. This CDR3 has 9 amino acids. This CDR3 is CASSLEAFF. The CDR3 DNA follows: TGTGCCAGCAGTTTAGAAGCTTTCTTT.

V is TRBV29-1 and J is TRBJ2-3, with TRBD2 identical over 9 bases. This CDR3 region has 16 residues. The J segment lost 0 bases and the V segment lost 6 bases, leaving 10 bases of the junction unmatched. Germline V gene sequence: CDR1 SQVTM, CDR2 ANQGSEA. This CDR3 reads CSVPALAGTSTDTQYF. DNA for the CDR3: TGCAGCGTCCCCGCGCTAGCGGGGACTAGCACAGATACGCAGTATTTT.

V gene TRBV9 combines with J gene TRBJ2-1; no reliable D call. The CDR3 runs to 15 residues. CDR1 SGDLS and CDR2 YYNGEE come from the germline V gene. V was cut by 0 bases and J by 4 bases, with 11 bases left in between. The CDR3 protein is CASSVVAKPYNEQFF. The CDR3 nucleotides read TGTGCCAGCAGCGTAGTGGCCAAACCGTACAATGAGCAGTTCTTC.

This chain joins TRBV27 and TRBJ2-2; D might be TRBD1 or TRBD2, each matching 5 bases. The CDR3 covers 14 residues. CDR1 MNHEY and CDR2 SMNVEV come from the germline V gene (reference sequence). Between the trimmed V and J ends, which lost 2 bases and 4 bases, there was a span of 8 bases. In DNA form, the CDR3 reads TGTGCCAGCAGTTTAGGGACGATCACCGGGGAGCTGTTTTTT. Amino acids: CASSLGTITGELFF.

This clone appeared once. Additional DNA sequences in this sample encode the identical CDR3. This rearrangement joins TRBV27 to TRBJ1-4; unclear D gene. This CDR3 has 15 amino acids. Trimming removed 8 bases at V and 2 bases at J, with 15 bases between. Germline-derived CDR1 and CDR2 are MNHEY and SMNVEV (reference sequence). The CDR3 loop reads CASPERGSTNEKLFF. The CDR3 nucleotides read TGTGCCAGCCCCGAGCGAGGGTCCACTAATGAAAAACTGTTTTTT.

The genes are TRBV30 and TRBJ2-7, with TRBD2 as a possible D gene (7 bases). The CDR3 has 16 amino acids. Germline V gene data show CDR1 as GTSNPN and CDR2 as SVGIG (reference sequence). Trimming took off 1 base at V and 5 bases at J, with 21 bases between the two ends. The CDR3 is CAWSDYGGGARNEQYF. The CDR3 coding sequence is TGTGCCTGGAGTGATTATGGAGGGGGGGCGAGGAACGAGCAGTACTTC.

This clone appeared once. The genes are TRBV13 and TRBJ1-1; no definite D call. Germline-derived CDR1 and CDR2 are PRHDT and FYEKMQ (reference sequence). V shed 1 base and J shed 1 base, with 7 bases lying between them. The CDR3 loop spans 14 amino acids. CDR3 DNA sequence: TGTGCCAGCAGCTTAGTTGCCGGGAACACTGAAGCTTTCTTT. Protein product: CASSLVAGNTEAFF.

This clone showed up just once. V is TRBV7-8 and J is TRBJ2-7; a possible D gene is TRBD2 (5 bases). The CDR3 consists of 17 residues. CDR1 and CDR2 from the germline V gene are SGHVS and FQNEAQ. V was clipped by 0 bases and J by 2 bases, with 17 bases between them. CDR3 DNA: TGTGCCAGCAGCTTAGCGCGGTCGGCGGAGGTGCCCTACGAGCAGTACTTC. This translates into CASSLARSAEVPYEQYF.

This rearrangement joins TRBV7-3 to TRBJ2-2, with D perhaps matching TRBD2 (6 bases). Trimming pared 5 bases from V and 5 bases from J, leaving 15 bases between. The germline CDR1 and CDR2 sequences are SGHTA and FQGTGA. The CDR3 is 15 amino acids. In DNA, the CDR3 is TGTGCCAGCAGCCCCTCGGTGGGAGGAACCGGGGAGCTGTTTTTT. Its translation is CASSPSVGGTGELFF.

The V call is TRBV5-1, the J call TRBJ2-5; 9 bases map to TRBD2. Germline V lookup: CDR1 SGHRS, CDR2 YFSETQ. V was clipped by 2 bases and J by 0 bases; unmatched bases: 5. CDR3 length equals 16 residues. The CDR3 nucleotides are TGCGCCAGCAGCTTAGCGGGAGGCTCGTACCAAGAGACCCAGTACTTC. It encodes CASSLAGGSYQETQYF.

This clone showed up just a few times. Just one base apart from a much larger clone, this may be a read error. The V call is TRBV9, the J call TRBJ2-7; 11 nucleotides agree with TRBD1. This CDR3 spans 18 amino acids. Germline V gene lookup returns CDR1 SGDLS and CDR2 YYNGEE. CDR3 bases: TGTGCCCGCAGCGTAGAGGGGGACCTCGGGACAGGGGGGTACGAGCAGTACTTC. Translating gives CARSVEGDLGTGGYEQYF.

The J gene is TRBJ1-5, the V gene TRBV19, with no clear D. Trimming took off 3 bases at V and 2 bases at J, with 11 bases between the two ends. Germline values: CDR1 LNHDA, CDR2 SQIVND (reference sequence). The CDR3 has 15 amino acids. CDR3 region: CASSMARSGNQPQHF. As DNA, the CDR3 is TGTGCCAGTAGTATGGCCAGATCAGGCAATCAGCCCCAGCATTTT.

This sequence joins TRBV27 and TRBJ1-3; TRBD1 might be the D (6 bases). Germline V gene sequence: CDR1 MNHEY, CDR2 SMNVEV (reference sequence). The ends were cut back, 4 bases at V and 4 bases at J, with 8 bases in the middle. There are 13 residues in the CDR3. Written as DNA, the CDR3 is TGTGCCAGCAGTTACAGGGCCGGAAACACCATATATTTT. Protein product: CASSYRAGNTIYF.

J is TRBJ1-5 and V is TRBV6-1; D gene uncertain. V lost 0 bases to trimming and J lost 6 bases, with 18 bases between them. Looked up from germline, CDR1 is MNHNS and CDR2 is SASEGT. There are 17 residues in the CDR3. Here the CDR3 DNA reads TGTGCCAGCAGTGAAGCGGTGGCAGCCCGGCGGGGTCAGCCCCAGCATTTT. It codes for CASSEAVAARRGQPQHF.

The chain joins TRBV13 to TRBJ1-4; the match to TRBD1 covers 9 bases. With V trimmed by 5 bases and J by 7 bases, 5 bases remained unmatched. The CDR3 length is 14 residues. Germline loops: CDR1 PRHDT, CDR2 FYEKMQ (reference sequence). CDR3 nucleotides: TGTGCCAGCAGCCTACAGGGGGCGCCTGAAAAACTGTTTTTT. Its protein is CASSLQGAPEKLFF.

The rearrangement links TRBV7-8 to TRBJ1-1; 7 bases are a match to TRBD1. CDR3 size: 14 residues. Germline V gene data show CDR1 as SGHVS and CDR2 as FQNEAQ. J lost 4 bases, V lost 6 bases, and 8 bases had no gene match. The DNA of the CDR3 is TGTGCCAGCAGGAGCCCAGGGGGTGGCACTGAAGCTTTCTTT. Translation: CASRSPGGGTEAFF. Complete variable domain (other parts from reference TRBV7-8 and TRBJ1-1): GAGVSQSPRYKVAKRGQDVALRCDPISGHVSLFWYQQALGQGPEFLTYFQNEAQLDKSGLPSDRFFAERPEGSVSTLKIQRTQQEDSAVYLCASRSPGGGTEAFFGQGTRLTVV.

The rearrangement joins TRBV7-9 to TRBJ1-3; TRBD1 is a possible D gene (5 bases). CDR3 length: 16 amino acids. Looked up from germline, CDR1 is SEHNR and CDR2 is FQNEAQ (reference sequence). Trimming took off 4 bases at V and 0 bases at J, with 13 bases between the two ends. The DNA of the CDR3 is TGTGCCAGCAGCTCCAAATCGGGACCCTCTGGAAACACCATATATTTT. Translation: CASSSKSGPSGNTIYF.

This rearrangement joins TRBV29-1 to TRBJ1-1; the D is unclear. Germline V lookup: CDR1 SQVTM, CDR2 ANQGSEA. The CDR3 extends over 13 amino acids. With 4 bases removed from V and 0 bases from J, the gap between germline ends came to 9 bases. CDR3 DNA: TGCAGCGTTGGTCCTCTCATGAACACTGAAGCTTTCTTT. This codes for CSVGPLMNTEAFF. The variable domain in full, with the rest retrieved from reference TRBV29-1 and TRBJ1-1, is SAVISQKPSRDICQRGTSLTIQCQVDSQVTMMFWYRQQPGQSLTLIATANQGSEATYESGFVIDKFPISRPNLTFSTLTVSNMSPEDSSIYLCSVGPLMNTEAFFGQGTRLTVV.

J is TRBJ1-4 and V is TRBV21-1. TRBV21-1 is assigned pseudogene status. This CDR3 is 17 amino acids long. The chain's CDR3 is CASSGNGYKVHNEKLFF. The CDR3, as DNA: TGTGCCAGCAGCGGGAACGGCTACAAGGTGCATAATGAAAAACTGTTTTTT.

J is TRBJ2-4 and V is TRBV20-1; a weak D match, TRBD1 (5 bases). This CDR3 contains 11 residues. The V end lost 4 bases, the J end lost 6 bases, and 7 bases lay between the germline ends. Germline-derived CDR1 and CDR2 are DFQATT and SNEGSKA (reference sequence). The CDR3 is CSAKTVNIQYF. The CDR3 DNA sequence: TGCAGTGCTAAGACAGTAAACATTCAGTACTTC.